This T cell receptor beta chain was captured in a study of CD8 T cells in ankylosing spondylitis. Study results and caveats: A TCR beta motif of eight highly homologous variants appeared characteristic of ankylosing spondylitis blood.

The CDR3 is 13 residues long. The V segment lost 8 bases and the J segment 5 bases; nucleotides outside the gene matches: 8. Germline CDR1 and CDR2: SGHTA and FQGNSA. Each CDR3 protein is one row after TCRdb ran MiXCR on the 5' RACE reads. The repertoire has fewer than 650,000 distinct CDR3 sequences, approximately 11% of them found once; the top ten carry approximately 7%. With regard to this clonotype: Its antigen is not known.

Source material: blood, either unsorted or a sorted T cell fraction (not recorded which). The chain couples TRBV7-2 to TRBJ2-7, with 8 bases fitting TRBD2. This receptor was identified in a male donor with ankylosing spondylitis. The CDR3 is CASGRGRQNEQYV. The CDR3 DNA is TGTGCCAGCGGCCGCGGGAGGCAGAACGAGCAGTACGTC.